This T cell receptor (beta chain) was captured by sequencing in a study of TIL therapy for anti-PD-1-resistant metastatic lung cancer. Stated time point: pre-treatment sample, taken before nivolumab and TIL therapy. This was the immunoSEQ v3 assay. The data were produced by immunoSEQ multiplex PCR, yet TCRdb's version contains in-frame clones alone and is incomplete. The table shows 45,000 to 60,000 clones, with around 80% occurring only once. V gave up 4 bases and J gave up 5 bases, with 14 bases separating them. This CDR3 has 15 amino acids. The germline V gene encodes CDR1 MNHEY and CDR2 SMNVEV (reference sequence).

This receptor was taken from a woman aged 30-79 years with non-small cell lung cancer. This chain connects TRBV27 to TRBJ2-2; D could derive from TRBD1 or TRBD2 (6 bases each). Sample: blood, taken at baseline. In DNA form, the CDR3 reads TGTGCCAGCAGTTCCACAGGGAGGTGGACCGGGGAGCTGTTTTTT. Its translation is CASSSTGRWTGELFF.